This T cell receptor beta chain was sequenced in a study of blood T cells in healthy people across ages. A second PCR, run for about 7 to 11 cycles, used a sample-barcoded 5' primer plus a J-beta primer mix. Each cDNA molecule was tagged by a template-switch adaptor with 12 random nucleotides. Via MiXCR, TCRdb re-called the 5' RACE reads, giving one row per CDR3 protein. The sample yields more than 700,000 distinct CDR3 sequences, about 55% seen once. About this clonotype: Its target is unknown.

Whole-study results and caveats: Any conclusive comparison of naive versus antigen-experienced cells was prevented by using unsorted PBMCs. TCR beta diversity per million T cells fell roughly linearly with age.

The germline V and J ends were trimmed by 0 bases and 7 bases, with 6 bases remaining between them. Germline V gene data show CDR1 as DFQATT and CDR2 as SNEGSKA (reference sequence). The CDR3 runs 11 residues. The V call is TRBV20-1, the J call TRBJ1-1; no reliable D call. The clonotype was recovered from a man at least 80 years old in good health. The specimen sequenced was blood. The CDR3 nucleotides read TGCAGTGCTAGAGAGGAGGATGAAGCTTTCTTT. Its translation is CSAREEDEAFF.